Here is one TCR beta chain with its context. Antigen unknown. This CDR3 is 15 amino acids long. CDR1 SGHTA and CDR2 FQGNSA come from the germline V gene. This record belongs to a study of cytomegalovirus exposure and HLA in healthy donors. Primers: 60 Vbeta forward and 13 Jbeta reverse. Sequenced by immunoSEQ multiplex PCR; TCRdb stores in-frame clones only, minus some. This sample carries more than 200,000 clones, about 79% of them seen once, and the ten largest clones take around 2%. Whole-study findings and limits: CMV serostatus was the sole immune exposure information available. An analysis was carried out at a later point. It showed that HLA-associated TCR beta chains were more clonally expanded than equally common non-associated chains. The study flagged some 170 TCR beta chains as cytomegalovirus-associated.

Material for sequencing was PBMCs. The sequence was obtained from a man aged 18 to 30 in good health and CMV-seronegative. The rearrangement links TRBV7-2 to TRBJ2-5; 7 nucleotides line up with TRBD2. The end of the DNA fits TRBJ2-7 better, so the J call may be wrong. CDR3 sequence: CASSLELAPTYEQYF. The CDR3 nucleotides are TGTGCCAGCAGCTTAGAACTAGCGCCTACCTACGAGCAGTACTTC.